The text below deals with one TCR beta chain. This record comes from a study of siplizumab effects on memory and regulatory T cells. Each sample yielded approximately 92,000 assayed TCR templates. Repertoires were generated with immunoSEQ multiplex PCR, while TCRdb's copy carries only in-frame clones and drops some. Of some 97,000 clones in the sample, about 94% are singletons; the top ten hold approximately 1.4%. CDR1 SGHNT and CDR2 YYREEE come from the germline V gene (reference sequence). The CDR3 sequence is 16 residues long. The J segment lost 5 bases and the V segment lost 4 bases, leaving 10 bases of the junction unmatched.

This clonotype was obtained from a human donor in good health. Material for sequencing was non-Treg CD4+ T cells sorted from blood. The rearrangement uses TRBV5-4 and TRBJ2-2, with 8 nucleotides matching TRBD2. CDR3 in DNA: TGTGCCAGCAGCCTGTTAGGGACTAGTCTTACCGGGGAGCTGTTTTTT. This translates into CASSLLGTSLTGELFF.